The clone carrying this T cell receptor beta chain turned up a few times. The antigen is unknown. The data were obtained in a study of cytomegalovirus exposure and HLA in healthy donors. Study-wide findings and caveats: An observed cluster of highly shared sequence variants was recorded as a likely sequencing artifact. The authors listed around 150 TCR beta chains as cytomegalovirus-associated.

This PCR relied on a set of 60 Vbeta primers and 13 Jbeta primers. Libraries were prepared by immunoSEQ multiplex PCR; TCRdb keeps only in-frame clonotypes and omits some of them. Found here are around 67,000 clones, about two thirds of them singletons; the top ten hold about 2.1%. CDR1 MNHEY and CDR2 SVGAGI come from the germline V gene. The CDR3 covers 14 residues. V dropped 5 bases and J dropped 1 base, with 11 bases sitting between them. The sample comprised PBMCs. This chain joins TRBV6-5 and TRBJ1-1; D is unresolved. The sequence derives from a young woman in good health and CMV-seronegative. The CDR3 loop is CASSKLFQNTEAFF. The CDR3 region has the DNA TGTGCCAGCAGTAAGCTATTCCAGAACACTGAAGCTTTCTTT.